This T cell receptor (beta chain) was recorded in a study of OX40 agonist ivuxolimab in advanced cancers. The overall study: At 82.7% male, the cohort had a mean age of approximately 64 years, ranging from roughly 23 to 80. Study results and caveats: Partial responders treated at 0.1-3.0 mg/kg exhibited clonal expansion among the lowest measured. In the expanded peripheral T cells, antigen specificity was never determined.

Patients who had autoimmune disease history or got systemic immunosuppression were left out. Here immunoSEQ multiplex PCR was the method, and the copy in TCRdb shows in-frame clones only, minus some. The data show approximately 89,000 clones, roughly 85% seen once. CDR3 size: 14 residues. J was trimmed by 2 bases and V by 5 bases; bases with no gene match: 3. CDR1 MNHEY and CDR2 SVGAGI come from the germline V gene. On this clone itself: The antigen is not known.

The source of this sequence is an adult with an advanced solid tumor such as melanoma, head and neck, liver or kidney cancer. The gene calls are TRBV6-5 and TRBJ1-3, with TRBD1 matching over 7 bases. Sample: CD4+ or CD8+ T cells sorted from blood, taken in a trial of the OX40 agonist ivuxolimab. The DNA of the CDR3 is TGTGCCAGCAGTGTGGACAGGACTGGAAACACCATATATTTT. It is translated as CASSVDRTGNTIYF.